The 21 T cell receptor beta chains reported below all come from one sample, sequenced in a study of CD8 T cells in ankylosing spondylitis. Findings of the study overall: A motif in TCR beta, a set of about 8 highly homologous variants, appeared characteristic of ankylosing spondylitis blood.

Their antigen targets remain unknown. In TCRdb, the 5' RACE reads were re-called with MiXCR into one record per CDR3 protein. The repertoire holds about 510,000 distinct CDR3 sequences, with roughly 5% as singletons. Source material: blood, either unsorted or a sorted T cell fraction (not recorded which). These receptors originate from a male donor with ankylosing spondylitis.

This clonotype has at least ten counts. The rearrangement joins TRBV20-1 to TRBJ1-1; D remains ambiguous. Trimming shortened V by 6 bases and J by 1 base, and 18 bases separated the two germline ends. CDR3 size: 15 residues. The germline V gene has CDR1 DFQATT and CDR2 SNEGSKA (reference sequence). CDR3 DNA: TGCAGTGCCCTAAAAGGGAGGGCTTGGAACACTGAAGCTTTCTTT. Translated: CSALKGRAWNTEAFF.

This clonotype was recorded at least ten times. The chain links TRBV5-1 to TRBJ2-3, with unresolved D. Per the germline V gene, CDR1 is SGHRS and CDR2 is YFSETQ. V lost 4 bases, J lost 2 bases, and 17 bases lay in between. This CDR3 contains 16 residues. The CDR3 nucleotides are TGCGCCAGCAGCGGCCGTTTGCGGATATACACAGATACGCAGTATTTT. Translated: CASSGRLRIYTDTQYF.

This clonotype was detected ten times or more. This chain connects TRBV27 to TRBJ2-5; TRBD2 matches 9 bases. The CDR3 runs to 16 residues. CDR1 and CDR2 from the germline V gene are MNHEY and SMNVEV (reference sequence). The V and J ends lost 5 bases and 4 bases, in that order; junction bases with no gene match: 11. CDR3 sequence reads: CASSPLIAGVAETQYF. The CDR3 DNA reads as TGTGCCAGCAGTCCGCTTATAGCGGGAGTAGCAGAGACCCAGTACTTC.

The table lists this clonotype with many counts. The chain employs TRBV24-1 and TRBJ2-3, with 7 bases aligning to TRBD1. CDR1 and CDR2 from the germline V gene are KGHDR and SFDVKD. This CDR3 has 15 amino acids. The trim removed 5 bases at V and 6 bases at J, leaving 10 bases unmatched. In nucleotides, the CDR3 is TGTGCCACCAGTGCCTCGACAGGGCCGGGGGATACGCAGTATTTT. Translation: CATSASTGPGDTQYF.

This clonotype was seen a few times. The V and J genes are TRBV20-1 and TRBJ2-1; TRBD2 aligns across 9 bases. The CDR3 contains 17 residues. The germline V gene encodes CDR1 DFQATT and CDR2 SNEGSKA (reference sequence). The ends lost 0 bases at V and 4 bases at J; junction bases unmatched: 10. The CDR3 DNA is TGCAGTGCTAGAGATCGAGGTAGCGGGAGTAGATACAATGAGCAGTTCTTC. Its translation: CSARDRGSGSRYNEQFF.

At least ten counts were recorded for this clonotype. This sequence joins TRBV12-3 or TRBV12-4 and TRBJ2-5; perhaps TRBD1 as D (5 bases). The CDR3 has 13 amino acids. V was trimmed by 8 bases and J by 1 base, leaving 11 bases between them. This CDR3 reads CASRKTAQETQYF. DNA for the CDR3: TGTGCCAGCCGGAAGACAGCCCAAGAGACCCAGTACTTC.

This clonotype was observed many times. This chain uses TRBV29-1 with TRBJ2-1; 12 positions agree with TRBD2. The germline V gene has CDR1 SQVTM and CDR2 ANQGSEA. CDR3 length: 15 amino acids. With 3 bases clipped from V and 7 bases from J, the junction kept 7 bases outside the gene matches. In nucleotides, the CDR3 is TGCAGCGTTGATAAGCTAGCGGGGGGGTCGAATGAGCAGTTCTTC. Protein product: CSVDKLAGGSNEQFF.

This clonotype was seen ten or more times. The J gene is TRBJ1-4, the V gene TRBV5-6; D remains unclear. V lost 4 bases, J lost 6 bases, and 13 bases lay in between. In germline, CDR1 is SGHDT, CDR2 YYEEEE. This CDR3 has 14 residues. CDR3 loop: CASSGRYRDEKLFF. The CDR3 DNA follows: TGTGCCAGCAGCGGGAGATATAGGGATGAAAAACTGTTTTTT.

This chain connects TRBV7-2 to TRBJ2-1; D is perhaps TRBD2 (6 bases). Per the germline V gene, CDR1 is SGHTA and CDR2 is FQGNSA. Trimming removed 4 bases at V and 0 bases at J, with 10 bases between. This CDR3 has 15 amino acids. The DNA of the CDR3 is TGTGCCAGCAGCTCCGGGACTTACTCCTACAATGAGCAGTTCTTC. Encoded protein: CASSSGTYSYNEQFF.

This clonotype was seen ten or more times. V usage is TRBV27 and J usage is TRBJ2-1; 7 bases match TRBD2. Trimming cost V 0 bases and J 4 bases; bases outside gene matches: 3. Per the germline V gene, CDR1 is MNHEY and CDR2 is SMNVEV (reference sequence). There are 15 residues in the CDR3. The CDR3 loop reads CASSLSGEGYNEQFF. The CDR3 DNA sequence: TGTGCCAGCAGTTTATCAGGGGAGGGGTACAATGAGCAGTTCTTC.

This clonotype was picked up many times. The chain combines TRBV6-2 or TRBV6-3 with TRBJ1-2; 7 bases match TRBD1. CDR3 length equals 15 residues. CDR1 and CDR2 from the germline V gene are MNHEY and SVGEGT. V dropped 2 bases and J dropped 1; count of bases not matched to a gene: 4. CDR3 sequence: CASSYLGQLNYGYTF. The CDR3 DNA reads TGTGCCAGCAGTTACCTGGGACAGCTTAACTATGGCTACACCTTC.

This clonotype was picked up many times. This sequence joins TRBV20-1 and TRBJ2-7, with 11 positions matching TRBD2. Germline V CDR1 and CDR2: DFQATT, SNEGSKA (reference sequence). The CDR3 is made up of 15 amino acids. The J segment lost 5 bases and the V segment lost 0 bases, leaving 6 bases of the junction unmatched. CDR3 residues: CSARDSGRAGDEQYF. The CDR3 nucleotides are TGCAGTGCTAGAGATAGCGGGAGGGCCGGCGACGAGCAGTACTTC.

The CDR3 here is CASSYSMVYEQYF. DNA for the CDR3: TGTGCCAGCAGCTATAGCATGGTCTACGAGCAGTACTTC. The rearrangement joins TRBV28 to TRBJ2-7; no clear D. Germline lookup yields CDR1 MDHEN and CDR2 SYDVKM. The V and J ends lost 6 bases and 3 bases respectively, with 12 bases between them. The CDR3 totals 13 residues.

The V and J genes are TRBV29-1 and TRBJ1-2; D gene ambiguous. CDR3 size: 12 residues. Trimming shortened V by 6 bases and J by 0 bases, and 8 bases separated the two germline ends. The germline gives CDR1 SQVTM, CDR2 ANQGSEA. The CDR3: CSVQNANYGYTF. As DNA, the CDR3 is TGCAGCGTCCAAAATGCTAACTATGGCTACACCTTC.

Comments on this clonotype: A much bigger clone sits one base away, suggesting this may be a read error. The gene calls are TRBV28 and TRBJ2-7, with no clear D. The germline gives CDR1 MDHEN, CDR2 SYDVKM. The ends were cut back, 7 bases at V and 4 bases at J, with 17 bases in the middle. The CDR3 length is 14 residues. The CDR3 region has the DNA TGTGCCAGCACCACCGTTGGTTCGGTGTACGAGCAGTACTTC. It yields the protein CASTTVGSVYEQYF.

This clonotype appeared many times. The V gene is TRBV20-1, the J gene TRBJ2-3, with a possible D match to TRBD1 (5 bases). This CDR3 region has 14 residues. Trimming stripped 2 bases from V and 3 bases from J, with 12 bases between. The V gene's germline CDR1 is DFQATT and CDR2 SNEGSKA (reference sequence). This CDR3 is CSARNPRVTDTQYF. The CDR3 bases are TGCAGTGCTAGAAATCCCAGGGTGACAGATACGCAGTATTTT.

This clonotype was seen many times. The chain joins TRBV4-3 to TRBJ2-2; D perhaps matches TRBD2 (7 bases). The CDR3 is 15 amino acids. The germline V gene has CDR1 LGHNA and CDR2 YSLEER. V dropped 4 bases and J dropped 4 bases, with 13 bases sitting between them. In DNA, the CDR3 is TGCGCCAGCAGCCCAGGACGGGGGGCCACCGGGGAGCTGTTTTTT. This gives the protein CASSPGRGATGELFF.

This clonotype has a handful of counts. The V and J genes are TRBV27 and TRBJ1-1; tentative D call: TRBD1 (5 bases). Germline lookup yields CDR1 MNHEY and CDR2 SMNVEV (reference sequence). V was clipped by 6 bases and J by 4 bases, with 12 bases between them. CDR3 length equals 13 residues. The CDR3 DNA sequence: TGTGCCAGCAGCGGACCGGGGGTCACTGAAGCTTTCTTT. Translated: CASSGPGVTEAFF.

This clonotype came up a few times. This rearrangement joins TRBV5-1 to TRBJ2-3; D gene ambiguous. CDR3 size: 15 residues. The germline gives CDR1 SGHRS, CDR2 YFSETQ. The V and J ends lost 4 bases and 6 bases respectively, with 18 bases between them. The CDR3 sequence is CASSRVTHLDDTQYF. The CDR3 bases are TGCGCCAGCAGCAGAGTGACCCACCTAGATGATACGCAGTATTTT.

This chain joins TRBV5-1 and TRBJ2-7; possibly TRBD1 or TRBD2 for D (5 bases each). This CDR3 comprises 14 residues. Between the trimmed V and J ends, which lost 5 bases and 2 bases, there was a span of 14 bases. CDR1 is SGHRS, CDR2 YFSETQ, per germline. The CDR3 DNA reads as TGCGCCAGCAGTTATGAGCCGGGACCCTACGAGCAGTACTTC. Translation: CASSYEPGPYEQYF.

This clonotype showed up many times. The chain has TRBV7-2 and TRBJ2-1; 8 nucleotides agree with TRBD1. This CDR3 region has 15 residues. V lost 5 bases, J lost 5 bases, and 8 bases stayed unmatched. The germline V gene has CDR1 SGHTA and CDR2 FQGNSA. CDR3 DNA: TGTGCCAGCAGCCGAGTGGACAGGGAGAACAATGAGCAGTTCTTC. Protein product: CASSRVDRENNEQFF.